The clone carrying this T cell receptor (beta chain) was detected ten times or more. Its antigen is unidentified. Time point noted: before preoperative PTX-NDP chemotherapy. This CDR3 region has 17 residues. Germline CDR1 and CDR2: WSHSY and SAAADI. Trimming shortened V by 3 bases and J by 0 bases, and 12 bases separated the two germline ends. These data come from a study of esophageal squamous cell carcinoma under preoperative chemotherapy. Study-level findings and limits: Peripheral T cells showed a significant TCR diversity increase after chemotherapy, unlike tumor-infiltrating lymphocytes.

From the PCR reads, TCRdb called clonotypes with MiXCR, one entry per CDR3 protein. Here the sample spans about 12,000 distinct CDR3 sequences, roughly half being singletons. The TCR comes from a human donor with esophageal squamous cell carcinoma. The donor label of this sample is uncertain. This sample was gathered from a patient given preoperative chemotherapy. The chain combines TRBV10-2 with TRBJ2-6, with D uncertain. The CDR3 DNA is TGCGCCAGCAGTGACCCGTCCACTCTCTCTGGGGCCAACGTCCTGACTTTC. It is translated as CASSDPSTLSGANVLTF.